Each of the 19 T cell receptor beta chains below was sequenced from the same sample in a study of T-cell reconstitution after alpha-beta-depleted transplantation in children. The authors prepared the TCRbeta library with unique molecular identifiers. TCRdb re-analysed the PCR reads in MiXCR, keeping a single row per CDR3 protein. The sample lists hundreds of thousands of distinct CDR3 sequences; approximately 13% were seen once. The sample here was PBMCs, mostly from graft donor cells, taken 360 days after TCRalphabeta/CD19-depleted stem cell transplant. These receptors came from a male patient aged 10-17 years who had a stem cell transplant for acute myeloid leukemia, so the T cells may come from the graft donor.

This clonotype came up many times. The V call is TRBV29-1, the J call TRBJ2-1; TRBD2 agrees at 7 bases. The CDR3 spans 14 residues. Germline loops: CDR1 SQVTM, CDR2 ANQGSEA. The V gene end was trimmed by 6 bases and the J gene end by 6 bases; junction bases not matched to a gene: 11. Here the CDR3 DNA reads TGCAGCGTCAAACGAGAAGGCGGGGGCAATGAGCAGTTCTTC. It is translated as CSVKREGGGNEQFF.

This clonotype was seen repeatedly, ten times or more. The chain couples TRBV9 to TRBJ1-6, with D possibly TRBD1 on 6 matching bases. The germline V gene encodes CDR1 SGDLS and CDR2 YYNGEE. Trimming took off 0 bases at V and 0 bases at J, with 10 bases between the two ends. CDR3 length: 17 residues. The CDR3: CASSVGDRSSYNSPLHF. The DNA of the CDR3 is TGTGCCAGCAGCGTAGGCGACAGGAGCTCCTATAATTCACCCCTCCACTTT.

This clonotype was seen only a few times. CDR3 region: CSANRQGQDTQYF. DNA for the CDR3: TGCAGTGCCAACCGACAGGGTCAGGATACGCAGTATTTT. V gene TRBV20-1 combines with J gene TRBJ2-3, with TRBD1 matching 7 bases. Germline V CDR1 and CDR2: DFQATT, SNEGSKA (reference sequence). Trimming took 6 bases from V and 6 from J; bases not matched to a gene: 9. This CDR3 comprises 13 residues.

This clonotype was seen only a few times. The chain uses TRBV5-1 and TRBJ2-5; 10 bases align to TRBD2. The CDR3 length is 17 residues. The V and J ends lost 0 bases and 4 bases, in that order; junction bases with no gene match: 9. Per germline, CDR1 SGHRS and CDR2 YFSETQ. The CDR3 sequence is CASSLVLLAGEGETQYF. The DNA of the CDR3 is TGCGCCAGCAGCTTGGTACTCCTAGCGGGAGAAGGAGAGACCCAGTACTTC.

This clonotype was recorded many times. This chain joins TRBV28 and TRBJ2-5; 9 bases align to TRBD2. The germline V gene encodes CDR1 MDHEN and CDR2 SYDVKM. The junction had 7 bases not matched to a gene; V was cut back by 3 bases and J by 2 bases. CDR3 length: 16 residues. CDR3 sequence (DNA): TGTGCCAGCAGTTTTGTTGCTAGCGGGGCTCAAGAGACCCAGTACTTC. Protein product: CASSFVASGAQETQYF.

This clonotype was seen only a few times. J is TRBJ1-5 and V is TRBV20-1, with 10 bases matching TRBD1. This CDR3 has 16 amino acids. Germline V lookup: CDR1 DFQATT, CDR2 SNEGSKA (reference sequence). After removal of 3 bases from V and 2 bases from J, the junction contained 7 bases not matched to a gene. CDR3 nucleotide sequence: TGCAGTGCTAGGGTCCCCGGGACAGGGGGCAATCAGCCCCAGCATTTT. Residues: CSARVPGTGGNQPQHF.

This clonotype was recorded many times. The V and J genes are TRBV11-2 and TRBJ2-1, with D possibly TRBD2 on 6 matching bases. This CDR3 has 16 amino acids. Germline V gene sequence: CDR1 SGHAT, CDR2 FQNNGV. V shed 1 base and J shed 0 bases, with 10 bases lying between them. CDR3 sequence: CASSLGTITSYNEQFF. The CDR3 region has the DNA TGTGCCAGCAGCTTAGGGACTATTACCTCCTACAATGAGCAGTTCTTC.

This clonotype was seen many times. The chain links TRBV29-1 to TRBJ1-1, with no clear D. Trimming stripped 5 bases from V and 1 base from J, with 11 bases between. Germline CDR1 reads SQVTM; CDR2 reads ANQGSEA. The CDR3 covers 13 residues. The CDR3 DNA follows: TGCAGCGTTCTGGGAGAGGGGAACACTGAAGCTTTCTTT. It codes for CSVLGEGNTEAFF.

This clonotype was counted at least ten times. The rearrangement uses TRBV6-5 and TRBJ2-7; D is unclear. Deletions cut 0 bases from V and 6 bases from J, with 9 bases between. From germline, CDR1 is MNHEY and CDR2 SVGAGI. This CDR3 has 13 amino acids. This CDR3 is CASSYSTVREQYF. The DNA of the CDR3 is TGTGCCAGCAGTTACTCGACGGTACGCGAGCAGTACTTC.

The V and J genes are TRBV11-3 and TRBJ2-1; TRBD2 matches at 8 bases. Per germline, CDR1 SGHNT and CDR2 YENEEA. The CDR3 consists of 16 residues. V was clipped by 2 bases and J by 6 bases; unmatched bases: 9. The CDR3 loop reads CASSLSVSGKANEQFF. The CDR3 nucleotides are TGTGCCAGCAGCTTAAGTGTTAGCGGGAAGGCCAATGAGCAGTTCTTC.

The chain has TRBV11-2 and TRBJ2-3; 11 bases are a match to TRBD1. Trimming removed 4 bases from V and 0 bases from J; junction bases left unmatched: 6. The CDR3 has 17 amino acids. Germline values: CDR1 SGHAT, CDR2 FQNNGV. The CDR3 reads CASSSRDRGVSTDTQYF. The CDR3, as DNA: TGTGCCAGCAGCTCCCGGGACAGGGGGGTTAGCACAGATACGCAGTATTTT.

The chain employs TRBV20-1 and TRBJ2-5; weak D call: TRBD1 (6 bases). Germline loops: CDR1 DFQATT, CDR2 SNEGSKA (reference sequence). The ends were cut back, 4 bases at V and 4 bases at J, with 13 bases in the middle. The CDR3 is 13 amino acids. The CDR3 loop is CSAIIPGVETQYF. The CDR3 DNA follows: TGCAGTGCTATTATTCCAGGGGTAGAGACCCAGTACTTC.

There are a few counts of this clonotype. This chain links TRBV27 with TRBJ1-2; TRBD1 might be the D (6 bases). CDR3 size: 15 residues. CDR1 is MNHEY and CDR2 is SMNVEV in the germline V gene (reference sequence). V dropped 0 bases and J dropped 8 bases, with 16 bases sitting between them. The CDR3 bases are TGTGCCAGCAGTTTATCGAGGGGGGGGCGATGGGGCTACACCTTC. Amino acids: CASSLSRGGRWGYTF.

This clonotype has a handful of counts. The chain recombines TRBV7-6 with TRBJ2-7; D gene uncertain. Germline V gene sequence: CDR1 SGHVS, CDR2 FNYEAQ. Trimming removed 5 bases from V and 7 bases from J, with 18 bases in between. CDR3 length: 14 residues. DNA of the CDR3: TGTGCCAGCAGCCCATCCCCGGTGGCAAAGGAGCAGTACTTC. Translating it yields CASSPSPVAKEQYF.

The genes are TRBV7-3 and TRBJ2-3, with D perhaps assigned TRBD1 or TRBD2 (5 bases each). Germline CDR1 SGHTA, CDR2 FQGTGA. V gave up 1 base and J gave up 3 bases, with 11 bases separating them. This CDR3 has 15 residues. In DNA form, the CDR3 reads TGTGCCAGCAGCTTAATTGGCAGGGAGACAGATACGCAGTATTTT. It yields the protein CASSLIGRETDTQYF.

V gene TRBV2 combines with J gene TRBJ2-3; D ambiguous. The CDR3 sequence is 15 residues long. The germline gives CDR1 SNHLY, CDR2 FYNNEI. The V end was cut by 2 bases, the J end by 5 bases, with 14 bases between. CDR3 residues: CASSERQDLGDTQYF. CDR3 nucleotide sequence: TGTGCCAGCAGTGAAAGGCAGGATTTGGGAGATACGCAGTATTTT.

This clonotype was seen a handful of times. The chain employs TRBV2 and TRBJ2-2; D might be TRBD2 (6 bases). From germline, CDR1 is SNHLY and CDR2 FYNNEI. The CDR3 extends over 13 amino acids. V shed 3 bases and J shed 6 bases, with 8 bases lying between them. The CDR3 loop is CASSDREAGELFF. Here the CDR3 DNA reads TGTGCCAGCAGTGATAGGGAGGCCGGGGAGCTGTTTTTT.

This clonotype occurred many times. The rearrangement links TRBV12-3 or TRBV12-4 to TRBJ2-3, with 13 bases fitting TRBD2. After removal of 5 bases from V and 2 bases from J, the junction contained 4 bases not matched to a gene. CDR3 size: 16 residues. As DNA, the CDR3 is TGTGCCAGCAGTAGACTAGCGGGAGGCCCCACAGATACGCAGTATTTT. Amino acid sequence: CASSRLAGGPTDTQYF.

Only a few counts were recorded for this clonotype. The genes are TRBV12-3 or TRBV12-4 and TRBJ1-5; TRBD1 agrees at 7 bases. J lost 6 bases, V lost 6 bases, and 14 bases had no gene match. The CDR3 is 16 residues long. This chain's CDR3 is CASSPWTGTVGQPQHF. CDR3 bases: TGTGCCAGCAGCCCCTGGACAGGTACGGTGGGTCAGCCCCAGCATTTT.